The clone carrying this TCR beta chain was seen a handful of times. The ends were cut back, 1 base at V and 9 bases at J, with 19 bases in the middle. Per germline, CDR1 LNHNV and CDR2 YYDKDF (reference sequence). CDR3 length: 17 residues. Authors' processing steps: Researchers report that nucleated cell counts were estimated from reference gene primer amplification. TCRdb's copy holds only in-frame clones and misses some; the assay was immunoSEQ multiplex PCR. That table gives V, J and clone size, and the DNA gave D and trimming. Altogether some 260,000 clones are present, over 65% being singletons, with the ten largest covering 3% to 3.5%. These data originate in a study of blood T cell repertoires in COVID-19. Study-level information: Some COVID-19 samples were acute and others convalescent; all came from the United States, Italy and Spain. Sources were T cells, B-cell-depleted T cells, or PBMCs; the material itself was cDNA or gDNA.

The receptor's source is an elderly woman with acute or convalescent COVID-19. The gene calls are TRBV15 and TRBJ1-6; D is unresolved. The sample was peripheral blood. The CDR3 loop reads CATSRGHGGRASSPLHF. As DNA, the CDR3 is TGTGCCACCAGCAGAGGGCACGGAGGACGAGCGTCTTCACCCCTCCACTTT.